The rows below give T cell receptor beta chains drawn from one sample of a study of neurological immune-mediated disorders. TCRdb redid the calling of the 5' RACE reads with MiXCR, one entry per CDR3 protein. The data show roughly 60,000 distinct CDR3 sequences, about 2.5% seen once. The source material was PBMCs. The receptors here all came from a man aged 45 to 65 with multiple sclerosis. CDR3s include the opening cysteine and the closing phenylalanine or tryptophan. A D gene is named only where the DNA matches it firmly. Only some rows state a clone size, as once, few, many or a class for expanded clones.

>TRBD1|19|TRBJ1-2|TRBV4-1|many
TGCGCCAGCAGCCTTGGTCGTGGTACAGGGGATTACGTCTCGGGCGGCTACACCTTC
CASSLGRGTGDYVSGGYTF
>NA|13|TRBJ1-5|TRBV7-2|many
TGTGCCAGCAGCTTAGAATTTTTTCAGCCCCAGCATTTT
CASSLEFFQPQHF
>TRBD2|16|TRBJ2-5|TRBV3-1|many
TGTGCCAGCAGCGAAATAGCGGGACGGTACCAAGAGACCCAGTACTTC
CASSEIAGRYQETQYF
>NA|12|TRBJ2-5|TRBV29-1|many
TGCAGCGCTCGTCAGGGCAGCGAGACCCAGTACTTC
CSARQGSETQYF
>NA|16|TRBJ1-1|TRBV12-3/TRBV12-4|NA
TGTGCCAGCAGTCTCTATTCGGGGCTGATGAACACTGAAGCTTTCTTT
CASSLYSGLMNTEAFF
>NA|14|TRBJ1-2|TRBV3-1|many
TGTGCCAGCAGCCAAGATCGAGGGTTCTGGGGCTACACCTTC
CASSQDRGFWGYTF
>NA|16|TRBJ2-1|TRBV5-1|many
TGCGCCAGCAGCTTGGCAGGGCAGAGGTCCTACAATGAGCAGTTCTTC
CASSLAGQRSYNEQFF
>TRBD1|12|TRBJ2-7|TRBV27|many
TGTGCCAGCAGGGACAGGTCGGGGGAGCAGTACTTC
CASRDRSGEQYF
>NA|13|TRBJ1-2|TRBV2|few
TGTGCCAGCAGTGAAGGGGAGGACTATGGCTACACCTTC
CASSEGEDYGYTF
>NA|14|TRBJ1-3|TRBV20-1|many
TGCAGTGCTAGAACGGTTGGGACTGGAAACACCATATATTTT
CSARTVGTGNTIYF
>NA|14|TRBJ2-1|TRBV12-3/TRBV12-4|many
TGTGCCAGCAGCCCCAACTACCCGGAGAATGAGCAGTTCTTC
CASSPNYPENEQFF
>NA|15|TRBJ2-1|TRBV11-2|many
TGTGCCAGCAGCTTAGATGGGTTCGGTTACAATGAGCAGTTCTTC
CASSLDGFGYNEQFF
>TRBD1|14|TRBJ1-6|TRBV6-1|many
TGTGCCAGCAGCCGGGACAGGTGGAATTCACCCCTCCACTTT
CASSRDRWNSPLHF
>NA|15|TRBJ2-5|TRBV28|many
TGTGCCAGCAGTTCCCTTATGCGGTCCGGAGAGACCCAGTACTTC
CASSSLMRSGETQYF
>TRBD2|17|TRBJ2-3|TRBV10-3|many
TGTGCCATCAGTGTGGGACTAGCGGGGGGGAGCACAGATACGCAGTATTTT
CAISVGLAGGSTDTQYF
>NA|14|TRBJ2-1|TRBV24-1|many
TGTGCCACCAGTGATTTAGCCAGATCGAATGAGCAGTTCTTC
CATSDLARSNEQFF
>TRBD1|14|TRBJ2-3|TRBV7-2|many
TGTGCCAGCAGACGGGACAGGTCATCAGATACGCAGTATTTT
CASRRDRSSDTQYF
>NA|15|TRBJ1-2|TRBV25-1|many
TGTGCCAGCAGTGGCCAGGGTGGAGAGAACTATGGCTACACCTTC
CASSGQGGENYGYTF
>TRBD1|14|TRBJ1-1|TRBV7-2|many
TGTGCCAGTCGGACAGGCCAGAGGAACACTGAAGCTTTCTTT
CASRTGQRNTEAFF
>NA|14|TRBJ1-2|TRBV5-1|many
TGCGCCAGCAGCTTGGGACAGGCAATTTATGGCTACACCTTC
CASSLGQAIYGYTF
>NA|15|TRBJ2-5|TRBV7-2|many
TGTGCCAGCAGCTTAGACCCCCACTTCCAAGAGACCCAGTACTTC
CASSLDPHFQETQYF
>NA|15|TRBJ2-3|TRBV10-2|many
TGCGCCAGCAGTGAGTCGCGACAGGGCACAGATACGCAGTATTTT
CASSESRQGTDTQYF
>NA|14|TRBJ1-2|TRBV9|many
TGTGCCAGCAGCGTAGAAGGCAGGGGCTATGGCTACACCTTC
CASSVEGRGYGYTF
>NA|15|TRBJ1-5|TRBV4-1|many
TGCGCCAGCAGTCCGACACCTTATAGCAATCAGCCCCAGCATTTT
CASSPTPYSNQPQHF
>NA|14|TRBJ2-7|TRBV5-1|many
TGCGCCAGCAGCTACCGGGACGGAGCCTGGGAGCAGTACTTC
CASSYRDGAWEQYF
>NA|12|TRBJ2-4|TRBV9|many
TGTGCCAGCAGCCGGCCCAACAGCATTCAGTACTTC
CASSRPNSIQYF
>TRBD1|14|TRBJ1-1|TRBV5-1|many
TGCGCCAGCAGCTTGACCCAGGGGGCCACTGAAGCTTTCTTT
CASSLTQGATEAFF
>TRBD1|15|TRBJ1-2|TRBV5-8|many
TGTGCCAGCAGCTTACCGACAGGGGCTAACTATGGCTACACCTTC
CASSLPTGANYGYTF
>NA|15|TRBJ1-2|TRBV4-3|many
TGCGCCAGCAGCCAAGATCTTAGGGGGAGGGATGGCTACACCTTC
CASSQDLRGRDGYTF
>TRBD1|14|TRBJ2-7|TRBV5-1|many
TGCGCCAGCAGCTTGGGGGACAGCACCTACGAGCAGTACTTC
CASSLGDSTYEQYF
>NA|14|TRBJ1-2|TRBV10-3|many
TGTGCCATCAGTGAGTCGAAAGGGGGCTATGGCTACACCTTC
CAISESKGGYGYTF
>TRBD1|13|TRBJ2-7|TRBV12-3/TRBV12-4|many
TGTGCCAGCAGTTCTACAGGGGGCTACGAGCAGTACTTC
CASSSTGGYEQYF
>TRBD2|15|TRBJ2-5|TRBV5-6|many
TGTGCCAGCAGTAGGCCTAGCGGGGGGGAAGAGACCCAGTACTTC
CASSRPSGGEETQYF
>NA|13|TRBJ2-7|TRBV5-1|many
TGCGCCAGCAGCTTGGGGCGCCTCTACGAGCAGTACTTC
CASSLGRLYEQYF
>NA|14|TRBJ2-3|TRBV7-2|few
TGTGCCAGCAGCTTAGCGTGGGCCCAAGATACGCAGTATTTT
CASSLAWAQDTQYF
>NA|15|TRBJ2-1|TRBV3-1|many
TGTGCCAGCAGCCAAGACCGGGGCCGTAACAATGAGCAGTTCTTC
CASSQDRGRNNEQFF